Presented here are 7 T cell receptor beta chains from one specimen sequenced in a study of T cell responses to AZD1222 COVID-19 vaccine. Only in-frame clones appear in the TCRdb table, and some are missing; sequencing was by immunoSEQ multiplex PCR. The sample gives about 97,000 clones, about 86% of which show up once; roughly 1.4% is in the top ten. Sequencing used peripheral blood, obtained on day 0 of AZD1222 vaccination. The receptor set was obtained from an adult in good health.

This clone was counted between two and nine times. The V and J genes are TRBV7-2 and TRBJ1-2; possible D gene TRBD1, 6 bases. Germline CDR1 is SGHTA and CDR2 is FQGNSA. The ends were cut back, 2 bases at V and 7 bases at J, with 17 bases in the middle. This CDR3 has 15 residues. The CDR3, as DNA: TGTGCCAGCAGCTTATCTGGGACACCTCGGCGTGGCTACACCTTC. Translation gives CASSLSGTPRRGYTF.

The chain is built from TRBV30 and TRBJ1-5; 8 bases line up with TRBD1. This CDR3 region has 15 residues. The trim removed 0 bases at V and 5 bases at J, leaving 6 bases unmatched. Germline CDR1 and CDR2: GTSNPN and SVGIG (reference sequence). For the CDR3, the DNA is TGTGCCTGGAGTGTACCAGGGGGCTACGATCAGCCCCAGCATTTT. Amino acid sequence: CAWSVPGGYDQPQHF.

This clone was recorded a few times. The V gene is TRBV4-1, the J gene TRBJ2-1; 8 positions match TRBD2. There are 13 residues in the CDR3. Germline V gene sequence: CDR1 MGHRA, CDR2 YSYEKL. V shed 2 bases and J 13 bases; nucleotides not matched to a gene: 7. CDR3 sequence reads: CASSQNQGLAQFF. CDR3 DNA: TGCGCCAGCAGCCAAAATCAAGGACTAGCCCAGTTCTTC.

The J gene is TRBJ2-1, the V gene TRBV9, with 11 positions matching TRBD2. V gave up 5 bases and J gave up 4 bases; unmatched junction bases: 2. The CDR3 totals 14 residues. Looked up from germline, CDR1 is SGDLS and CDR2 is YYNGEE. CDR3 nucleotide sequence: TGTGCCAGCAGTGCTAGCGGGAGGTACAATGAGCAGTTCTTC. Translation gives CASSASGRYNEQFF.

The rearrangement uses TRBV4-3 and TRBJ1-2; D possibly corresponds to TRBD1 (5 bases). Trimming took 0 bases from V and 8 from J, leaving 19 bases between them. Germline V gene data show CDR1 as LGHNA and CDR2 as YSLEER. This CDR3 region has 16 residues. The CDR3 reads CASSQDLAGPLGGYTF. The DNA for the CDR3 is TGCGCCAGCAGCCAAGATCTGGCAGGGCCCTTAGGGGGCTACACCTTC.

The chain recombines TRBV2 with TRBJ1-1; TRBD1 matches 12 bases. Looked up from germline, CDR1 is SNHLY and CDR2 is FYNNEI. Trimming took 3 bases from V and 4 from J; bases not matched to a gene: 12. CDR3 length equals 18 residues. The CDR3 bases are TGTGCCAGCAGTGAGTTGGGACAGGGGGCGTTTGATGGCACTGAAGCTTTCTTT. Translation: CASSELGQGAFDGTEAFF. Supplemented by reference TRBV2 and TRBJ1-1, the full variable domain reads EPEVTQTPSHQVTQMGQEVILRCVPISNHLYFYWYRQILGQKVEFLVSFYNNEISEKSEIFDDQFSVERPDGSNFTLKIRSTKLEDSAMYFCASSELGQGAFDGTEAFFGQGTRLTVV.

V usage is TRBV5-1 and J usage is TRBJ2-2; TRBD1 or TRBD2 may be the D gene (5 bases each). CDR3 length equals 15 residues. The V end was cut by 4 bases, the J end by 3 bases, with 13 bases between. The V gene's germline CDR1 is SGHRS and CDR2 YFSETQ. CDR3 DNA sequence: TGCGCCAGCAGCCCCTGGGGACCAGACACCGGGGAGCTGTTTTTT. This translates into CASSPWGPDTGELFF.